This T cell receptor (beta chain) appears in the sequencing data of a study of graft-versus-host responses after intestinal transplantation. The CDR3 runs 14 residues. The V gene's germline CDR1 is SSHAT and CDR2 FNYEAQ (reference sequence). Clones were sequenced by immunoSEQ multiplex PCR, and TCRdb holds only the in-frame ones, with some missing. The sample has about 100,000 clones, 90% seen once. Notes on this clone: One junction end does not reproduce the germline sequence, and a read error may be involved.

V gene TRBV7-7 combines with J gene TRBJ2-3, with D perhaps TRBD2 (5 bases). This clonotype originated in a human patient who received an intestinal transplant, so some T cells may come from the graft donor. The specimen comprised PBMCs, sampled about 440 days after intestinal transplant. Written as DNA, the CDR3 is TGTGCTAGCAGCCCCGAGGGCAGCACAGATACGCAGTATTTT. It is translated as CASSPEGSTDTQYF.